This entry lists 19 T cell receptor beta chains sequenced from one sample in a study of T cells after yellow fever vaccination. MiXCR, run by TCRdb on the 5' RACE reads, gives a single entry per CDR3 protein. The profile shows 450,000 to 550,000 distinct CDR3 sequences, 21% of them singletons. This sample comprised PBMCs, obtained 20 to 25 days after the first yellow fever vaccination. These receptors came from a man between 18 and 29 years old who received the YFV17D yellow fever vaccine.

This clonotype occurred a few times. The CDR3 spells CASSQGSGVGPMGYGYTF. The CDR3 DNA reads TGCGCCAGCAGCCAAGGGTCAGGGGTTGGCCCGATGGGGTATGGCTACACCTTC. The gene calls are TRBV4-3 and TRBJ1-2; TRBD1 is a possible D gene (6 bases). The CDR3 consists of 18 residues. Germline CDR1 and CDR2: LGHNA and YSLEER. The V end was cut by 1 base, the J end by 5 bases, with 23 bases between.

The chain is built from TRBV6-2 or TRBV6-3 and TRBJ2-3, with D hard to call. CDR3 size: 15 residues. V lost 2 bases and J lost 0, with 9 bases in between. CDR1 MNHEY and CDR2 SVGEGT come from the germline V gene. The CDR3: CASSYGVVSTDTQYF. CDR3 nucleotides: TGTGCCAGCAGTTACGGGGTGGTAAGCACAGATACGCAGTATTTT.

This chain joins TRBV9 and TRBJ1-5; a possible D gene is TRBD1 (6 bases). Trimming removed 2 bases from V and 9 bases from J, with 9 bases in between. There are 12 residues in the CDR3. CDR1 and CDR2 from the germline V gene are SGDLS and YYNGEE. This CDR3 is CASSVEGGPQHF. DNA of the CDR3: TGTGCCAGCAGCGTCGAGGGGGGGCCCCAGCATTTT.

The chain is built from TRBV7-9 and TRBJ2-3, with D possibly being TRBD1 or TRBD2 (5 bases each). Germline V CDR1 and CDR2: SEHNR, FQNEAQ (reference sequence). CDR3 size: 15 residues. V lost 6 bases and J lost 0, with 13 bases in between. CDR3 coding DNA: TGTGCCAGCAGTACGGGACGGACTAGCACAGATACGCAGTATTTT. This gives the protein CASSTGRTSTDTQYF.

The chain uses TRBV6-5 and TRBJ1-6; a weak D match, TRBD1 (6 bases). The CDR3 is 14 residues long. The V gene's germline CDR1 is MNHEY and CDR2 SVGAGI. With 0 bases removed from V and 9 bases from J, the gap between germline ends came to 9 bases. CDR3 bases: TGTGCCAGCAGTTACTCCGGGGGCGGTTCACCCCTCCACTTT. It specifies CASSYSGGGSPLHF.

This clonotype was observed a handful of times. V and J are TRBV4-1 and TRBJ1-1, with 7 nucleotides matching TRBD1. The V and J ends lost 7 bases and 5 bases, in that order; junction bases with no gene match: 4. CDR1 MGHRA and CDR2 YSYEKL come from the germline V gene. The CDR3 sequence is 12 residues long. CDR3 DNA: TGCGCCAGCACCGCACAGGGGACTGAAGCTTTCTTT. Translated: CASTAQGTEAFF.

The chain recombines TRBV11-2 with TRBJ2-3, with D tentatively TRBD2 (5 bases). Trimming took 5 bases from V and 10 from J, leaving 16 bases between them. CDR1 is SGHAT, CDR2 FQNNGV, per germline. The CDR3 runs 13 residues. The CDR3, as DNA: TGTGCCAGCAGCCTAGCTAGGGATGTTGCGCAGTATTTT. It yields the protein CASSLARDVAQYF.

This clonotype was seen only a few times. The genes are TRBV4-3 and TRBJ1-2; TRBD1 matches at 8 bases. This CDR3 spans 17 amino acids. The V segment lost 5 bases and the J segment 0 bases; nucleotides outside the gene matches: 11. Germline V CDR1 and CDR2: LGHNA, YSLEER. DNA of the CDR3: TGCGCCAGCAGCACCCAACCCGGGACAGGCGCTAACTATGGCTACACCTTC. Protein product: CASSTQPGTGANYGYTF.

The chain recombines TRBV7-9 with TRBJ2-5; either TRBD1 or TRBD2 may fit D (6 bases each). V gave up 1 base and J gave up 5 bases, with 14 bases separating them. This CDR3 contains 15 residues. Germline CDR1 reads SEHNR; CDR2 reads FQNEAQ (reference sequence). CDR3 amino acids: CASSLVGLGGETQYF. In DNA, the CDR3 is TGTGCCAGCAGCTTAGTGGGACTGGGGGGCGAGACCCAGTACTTC.

This clonotype came up a few times. J is TRBJ2-1 and V is TRBV25-1; no definite D call. CDR1 and CDR2 from the germline V gene are MGHDK and SYGVNS. This CDR3 contains 17 residues. V lost 7 bases and J 5 bases, leaving 24 bases between the germline ends. CDR3 DNA: TGTGCCAGCATATTTCTCCCGGGCCCGCTCTACCACAATGAGCAGTTCTTC. This codes for CASIFLPGPLYHNEQFF. The whole variable domain, filled in from reference TRBV25-1 and TRBJ2-1, reads EADIYQTPRYLVIGTGKKITLECSQTMGHDKMYWYQQDPGMELHLIHYSYGVNSTEKGDLSSESTVSRIRTEHFPLTLESARPSHTSQYLCASIFLPGPLYHNEQFFGPGTRLTVL.

The genes are TRBV7-9 and TRBJ2-5; tentative D call: TRBD2 (5 bases). Trimming removed 5 bases from V and 2 bases from J, with 15 bases in between. The V gene's germline CDR1 is SEHNR and CDR2 FQNEAQ (reference sequence). The length of the CDR3 is 15 residues. The CDR3 is CASSAAGGSQETQYF. As DNA, the CDR3 is TGTGCCAGCAGCGCCGCGGGCGGGTCACAAGAGACCCAGTACTTC.

The genes are TRBV12-3 or TRBV12-4 and TRBJ2-3; 8 bases are shared with TRBD2. V lost 4 bases to trimming and J lost 3 bases; unmatched junction nucleotides: 3. The CDR3 is 14 residues long. DNA for the CDR3: TGTGCCAGCAGTTGGGCTAGCGGGACAGATACGCAGTATTTT. This sequence encodes CASSWASGTDTQYF.

This sequence joins TRBV7-9 and TRBJ2-5; 9 bases are a match to TRBD1. Germline CDR1 and CDR2: SEHNR and FQNEAQ (reference sequence). V shed 6 bases and J 4 bases; nucleotides not matched to a gene: 9. The CDR3 contains 15 residues. The DNA for the CDR3 is TGTGCCAGCAGGGAAACAGGGGGCGAAGGAGAGACCCAGTACTTC. As protein: CASRETGGEGETQYF. The full variable domain, in which reference TRBV7-9 and TRBJ2-5 provide the parts outside the CDR3, is DTGVSQNPRHKITKRGQNVTFRCDPISEHNRLYWYRQTLGQGPEFLTYFQNEAQLEKSRLLSDRFSAERPKGSFSTLEIQRTEQGDSAMYLCASRETGGEGETQYFGPGTRLLVL.

This clonotype was seen only a few times. The chain has TRBV15 and TRBJ2-5, with D perhaps TRBD2 (6 bases). This CDR3 has 16 amino acids. The V end lost 5 bases, the J end lost 4 bases, and 20 bases lay between the germline ends. Germline V gene sequence: CDR1 LNHNV, CDR2 YYDKDF (reference sequence). The CDR3 loop is CATSPWRGIMGETQYF. Written as DNA, the CDR3 is TGTGCCACCAGCCCATGGCGGGGCATTATGGGAGAGACCCAGTACTTC. The full variable domain, completed using reference TRBV15 and TRBJ2-5, is DAMVIQNPRYQVTQFGKPVTLSCSQTLNHNVMYWYQQKSSQAPKLLFHYYDKDFNNEADTPDNFQSRRPNTSFCFLDIRSPGLGDTAMYLCATSPWRGIMGETQYFGPGTRLLVL.

In its sample, this clonotype was seen a few times. The DNA for the CDR3 is TGCAGTGCTAGTCCGTTAACAGATACGCAGTATTTT. Translated: CSASPLTDTQYF. The chain links TRBV20-1 to TRBJ2-3; D gene unclear. Trimming removed 3 bases from V and 3 bases from J, with 7 bases in between. Germline CDR1 reads DFQATT; CDR2 reads SNEGSKA (reference sequence). The CDR3 runs to 12 residues.

The gene calls are TRBV4-3 and TRBJ1-3; TRBD1 is a possible D gene (5 bases). The CDR3 has 14 residues. V lost 1 base and J 2 bases, leaving 6 bases between the germline ends. Germline CDR1 is LGHNA and CDR2 is YSLEER. Here the CDR3 reads CASSQGRAGNTIYF. CDR3 bases: TGCGCCAGCAGCCAAGGCAGGGCTGGAAACACCATATATTTT.

This clonotype was seen at least ten times. The chain is built from TRBV7-2 and TRBJ2-1; D call uncertain. Trimming cost V 6 bases and J 7 bases, with 10 bases left between them. This CDR3 is built from 12 residues. CDR1 SGHTA and CDR2 FQGNSA come from the germline V gene. The CDR3 is CASSLVSNEQFF. The CDR3 bases are TGTGCCAGCAGTCTAGTCTCGAATGAGCAGTTCTTC.

The chain uses TRBV7-8 and TRBJ2-3, with 7 bases fitting TRBD2. The CDR3 sequence is 18 residues long. V lost 1 base, J lost 1 base, and 11 bases stayed unmatched. Looked up from germline, CDR1 is SGHVS and CDR2 is FQNEAQ. CDR3 coding DNA: TGTGCCAGCAGCTTAGGAGCGGGGAAAAATTGGGGCACAGATACGCAGTATTTT. Translating gives CASSLGAGKNWGTDTQYF. Full variable domain (remainder filled in from reference TRBV7-8 and TRBJ2-3): GAGVSQSPRYKVAKRGQDVALRCDPISGHVSLFWYQQALGQGPEFLTYFQNEAQLDKSGLPSDRFFAERPEGSVSTLKIQRTQQEDSAVYLCASSLGAGKNWGTDTQYFGPGTRLTVL.

In its sample, this clonotype was seen many times. The chain recombines TRBV5-1 with TRBJ2-5, with D tentatively TRBD1 (6 bases). Trimming removed 0 bases at V and 5 bases at J, with 8 bases between. Germline V gene sequence: CDR1 SGHRS, CDR2 YFSETQ. CDR3 length: 13 residues. In DNA, the CDR3 is TGCGCCAGCAGCTTGGACAGGGCCGAGACCCAGTACTTC. Encoded protein: CASSLDRAETQYF.